These 25 T cell receptor beta chains share one sample of origin, sequenced in a study of blood T cell repertoires in COVID-19. Profiling relied on immunoSEQ multiplex PCR, and the TCRdb table lists in-frame clones only, not all of them. The sample lists about 350,000 clones; around 90% were seen once. Specimen: peripheral blood. Receptors were obtained from a man aged 25-40 years with COVID-19, enrolled during active disease.

The rearrangement joins TRBV3-1 (or the pseudogene TRBV3-2) to TRBJ1-4, with 8 bases that match TRBD1. The ends lost 5 bases at V and 4 bases at J; junction bases unmatched: 6. The CDR3 runs 15 residues. The germline CDR1 and CDR2 sequences are LGHDT and YNNKEL (reference sequence). The CDR3 nucleotides are TGTGCCAGCAGCGAAACCGGACAGGGTAATGAAAAACTGTTTTTT. Translated, it gives CASSETGQGNEKLFF.

The chain combines TRBV5-1 with TRBJ1-4, with 7 bases matching TRBD1. Germline lookup yields CDR1 SGHRS and CDR2 YFSETQ. J lost 2 bases, V lost 4 bases, and 8 bases had no gene match. This CDR3 spans 16 amino acids. The CDR3 loop reads CASSKTGSGTNEKLFF. CDR3 in DNA: TGCGCCAGCAGCAAGACAGGGTCAGGGACTAATGAAAAACTGTTTTTT.

The chain has TRBV6-1 and TRBJ1-5, with TRBD1 matching over 7 bases. CDR1 and CDR2 (germline): MNHNS, SASEGT. The CDR3 totals 18 residues. J lost 0 bases, V lost 4 bases, and 12 bases had no gene match. CDR3 loop: CASSVLGQMINSNQPQHF. In DNA form, the CDR3 reads TGTGCCAGCAGTGTCCTGGGACAGATGATCAATAGCAATCAGCCCCAGCATTTT.

The gene calls are TRBV13 and TRBJ2-2; 10 bases are a match to TRBD2. Trimming cost V 7 bases and J 6 bases; bases outside gene matches: 11. This CDR3 region has 16 residues. Germline V lookup: CDR1 PRHDT, CDR2 FYEKMQ (reference sequence). This CDR3 is CASTPTKRGGSGELFF. CDR3 nucleotides: TGTGCCAGCACCCCAACCAAGCGGGGGGGCTCCGGGGAGCTGTTTTTT. Variable domain in full (rest from reference TRBV13 and TRBJ2-2): AAGVIQSPRHLIKEKRETATLKCYPIPRHDTVYWYQQGPGQDPQFLISFYEKMQSDKGSIPDRFSAQQFSDYHSELNMSSLELGDSALYFCASTPTKRGGSGELFFGEGSRLTVL.

The V gene is TRBV6-5, the J gene TRBJ1-1, with D possibly being TRBD1 (6 bases). The CDR3 runs to 16 residues. V dropped 2 bases and J dropped 5 bases, with 18 bases sitting between them. From germline, CDR1 is MNHEY and CDR2 SVGAGI. CDR3 sequence reads: CASSYGGGGWSTEAFF. As DNA, the CDR3 is TGTGCCAGCAGTTACGGGGGAGGGGGTTGGAGTACTGAAGCTTTCTTT.

This chain links TRBV2 with TRBJ2-1; 7 bases align to TRBD1. Germline assignment: CDR1 SNHLY and CDR2 FYNNEI. V was pared by 4 bases and J by 7 bases, with 7 bases of the junction left unmatched. The CDR3 length is 14 residues. CDR3 region: CASSGAGGWNEQFF. In nucleotides, the CDR3 is TGTGCCAGCAGTGGTGCAGGGGGTTGGAATGAGCAGTTCTTC.

The CDR3 loop is CASSPRGKGDEQFF. As DNA, the CDR3 is TGTGCCAGCAGCCCCCGAGGTAAGGGGGATGAGCAGTTCTTC. The chain links TRBV11-3 to TRBJ2-1; a weak D match, TRBD1 (6 bases). The CDR3 runs 14 residues. Trimming shortened V by 5 bases and J by 8 bases, and 16 bases separated the two germline ends. The germline gives CDR1 SGHNT, CDR2 YENEEA.

The gene calls are TRBV3-1 (or the pseudogene TRBV3-2) and TRBJ2-5; weak D call: TRBD2 (5 bases). Trimming took off 2 bases at V and 4 bases at J, with 11 bases between the two ends. The CDR3 is 14 amino acids. CDR1 and CDR2 from the germline V gene are LGHDT and YNNKEL (reference sequence). The CDR3 protein is CASSQSGVGETQYF. CDR3 bases: TGTGCCAGCAGCCAATCCGGGGTGGGAGAGACCCAGTACTTC.

The chain employs TRBV18 and TRBJ2-3, with D perhaps matching TRBD2 (5 bases). Germline V gene sequence: CDR1 KGHSH, CDR2 LQKENI. Trimming took 4 bases from V and 2 from J, leaving 13 bases between them. The CDR3 contains 15 residues. CDR3 residues: CASSLGRSSTDTQYF. In nucleotides, the CDR3 is TGTGCCAGCTCACTGGGGAGATCCTCCACAGATACGCAGTATTTT.

With regard to this clone: Distinct nucleotide sequences in the sample also encode this CDR3. V usage is TRBV7-2 and J usage is TRBJ2-3; the D is unclear. The CDR3 is made up of 12 amino acids. Germline V gives CDR1 SGHTA, CDR2 FQGNSA. Trimming cost V 4 bases and J 2 bases, with 4 bases left between them. Here the CDR3 reads CASSSYTDTQYF. The CDR3 coding sequence is TGTGCCAGCAGCTCGTACACAGATACGCAGTATTTT.

The chain is built from TRBV24-1 and TRBJ2-2, with 10 bases that match TRBD1. Germline CDR1 KGHDR, CDR2 SFDVKD. There are 16 residues in the CDR3. V trimming: 5 bases; J trimming: 7 bases; junction bases outside the gene matches: 9. The CDR3 nucleotides read TGTGCCACCAGTGCGACCGGGACAGGGGAGGTCGGGGAGCTGTTTTTT. Translated, it gives CATSATGTGEVGELFF.

The chain has TRBV5-1 and TRBJ1-1; a possible D gene is TRBD1 (5 bases). Germline V lookup: CDR1 SGHRS, CDR2 YFSETQ. The ends were cut back, 1 base at V and 1 base at J, with 8 bases in the middle. The CDR3 is 14 amino acids. The CDR3 region is CASSLQGQNTEAFF. For the CDR3, the DNA is TGCGCCAGCAGCTTGCAGGGCCAGAACACTGAAGCTTTCTTT.

This chain joins TRBV7-5 and TRBJ2-4; the D segment call TRBD2 is taken from the table without a DNA check. TRBV7-5 is deemed a pseudogene. The CDR3 is 16 amino acids. The CDR3 DNA is TGTGCCAGAAGCCTTATGCCGGAGGGGGCCAAAAACATTCAGTACTTC. As protein: CARSLMPEGAKNIQYF.

In its sample, this clone was seen a few times. The chain is built from TRBV27 and TRBJ2-1; 8 nucleotides match TRBD2. The V gene end was trimmed by 4 bases and the J gene end by 7 bases; junction bases not matched to a gene: 15. The CDR3 is made up of 17 amino acids. The germline V gene encodes CDR1 MNHEY and CDR2 SMNVEV (reference sequence). CDR3 DNA sequence: TGTGCCAGCAGTTACGGGGCTCCGGGGACTAGGGGGAATGAGCAGTTCTTC. It specifies CASSYGAPGTRGNEQFF.

V and J are TRBV19 and TRBJ2-5; D uncertain. The length of the CDR3 is 14 residues. V lost 5 bases and J lost 2, with 12 bases in between. Germline-derived CDR1 and CDR2 are LNHDA and SQIVND (reference sequence). CDR3 DNA sequence: TGTGCCAGTAGTGTAACAGTCAGGCAAGAGACCCAGTACTTC. It encodes CASSVTVRQETQYF.

The chain carries TRBV24-1 and TRBJ2-7; tentatively, D is TRBD2 (6 bases). The germline V gene has CDR1 KGHDR and CDR2 SFDVKD. The CDR3 totals 13 residues. Trimming left V 3 bases short and J 4 bases short, with 9 bases between. The CDR3 loop is CATSDGGRYEQYF. Written as DNA, the CDR3 is TGTGCCACCAGTGATGGGGGGAGATACGAGCAGTACTTC.

The gene calls are TRBV28 and TRBJ1-5, with TRBD1 identical over 8 bases. The CDR3 extends over 16 amino acids. Germline V gives CDR1 MDHEN, CDR2 SYDVKM. Trimming at V came to 2 bases and at J to 4 bases, leaving 7 bases not matched to a gene. This chain's CDR3 is CASSLRGTGINQPQHF. The CDR3 nucleotides are TGTGCCAGCAGTTTAAGAGGGACAGGTATTAATCAGCCCCAGCATTTT. The variable domain in full, with the rest retrieved from reference TRBV28 and TRBJ1-5, is DVKVTQSSRYLVKRTGEKVFLECVQDMDHENMFWYRQDPGLGLRLIYFSYDVKMKEKGDIPEGYSVSREKKERFSLILESASTNQTSMYLCASSLRGTGINQPQHFGDGTRLSIL.

The J gene is TRBJ2-1, the V gene TRBV24-1; 8 positions match TRBD2. J lost 3 bases, V lost 3 bases, and 6 bases had no gene match. The germline CDR1 and CDR2 sequences are KGHDR and SFDVKD. This CDR3 is 16 amino acids long. CDR3 DNA: TGTGCCACCAGTGATCCTACTAGCGGATACTACAATGAGCAGTTCTTC. The encoded protein is CATSDPTSGYYNEQFF.

The V and J genes are TRBV28 and TRBJ1-5, with 9 positions matching TRBD1. This CDR3 contains 15 residues. V trimming: 2 bases; J trimming: 6 bases; junction bases outside the gene matches: 5. Germline values: CDR1 MDHEN, CDR2 SYDVKM. The DNA for the CDR3 is TGTGCCAGCAGTTTAGGGACAGGGCGAACTCAGCCCCAGCATTTT. Translated, it gives CASSLGTGRTQPQHF.

The chain carries TRBV16 and TRBJ2-7; a possible D gene is TRBD2 (6 bases). Germline V lookup: CDR1 KGHSY, CDR2 FQNENV. The ends were cut back, 3 bases at V and 6 bases at J, with 21 bases in the middle. This CDR3 is 16 amino acids long. This CDR3 is CASSHPGLGREGEQYF. The CDR3 DNA sequence: TGTGCCAGCAGCCATCCGGGACTCGGAAGAGAAGGCGAGCAGTACTTC.

This clone was found once. CDR3 residues: CASSQDRGSSNEKLFF. The CDR3 DNA sequence: TGCGCCAGCAGCCAAGACCGAGGGTCATCTAATGAAAAACTGTTTTTT. The genes are TRBV4-3 and TRBJ1-4; D unresolved. CDR3 length: 16 amino acids. V dropped 0 bases and J dropped 3 bases, with 11 bases sitting between them. Germline V lookup: CDR1 LGHNA, CDR2 YSLEER.

The chain is built from TRBV6-1 and TRBJ1-2; D perhaps matches TRBD1 (6 bases). In germline, CDR1 is MNHNS, CDR2 SASEGT. The CDR3 loop spans 13 amino acids. V lost 2 bases, J lost 7 bases, and 11 bases lay in between. CDR3: CASSEQGTSGYTF. Written as DNA, the CDR3 is TGTGCCAGCAGTGAACAGGGGACATCTGGCTACACCTTC.

The rearrangement links TRBV6-6 to TRBJ1-1; 7 nucleotides line up with TRBD1. Germline CDR1 is MNHNY and CDR2 is SVGAGI (reference sequence). The V segment lost 8 bases and the J segment 2 bases; nucleotides outside the gene matches: 11. The CDR3 totals 15 residues. CDR3 region: CASRDRVGKNTEAFF. CDR3 sequence (DNA): TGTGCCAGCCGAGACAGGGTGGGGAAAAACACTGAAGCTTTCTTT.

The genes are TRBV19 and TRBJ2-5; D is possibly TRBD2 (5 bases). The CDR3 extends over 14 amino acids. Trimming took 1 base from V and 5 from J, leaving 11 bases between them. CDR1 LNHDA and CDR2 SQIVND come from the germline V gene (reference sequence). CDR3 amino acids: CASSIGGGSETQYF. In nucleotides, the CDR3 is TGTGCCAGTAGTATAGGAGGAGGAAGCGAGACCCAGTACTTC.

This clone appeared a few times. The chain is built from TRBV28 and TRBJ2-7, with a tentative D call TRBD1 (6 bases). The CDR3 is made up of 14 amino acids. The V and J ends lost 7 bases and 4 bases respectively, with 17 bases between them. Germline CDR1 is MDHEN and CDR2 is SYDVKM. CDR3 sequence: CASTATGPPYEQYF. As DNA, the CDR3 is TGTGCCAGCACCGCGACAGGCCCTCCTTACGAGCAGTACTTC.